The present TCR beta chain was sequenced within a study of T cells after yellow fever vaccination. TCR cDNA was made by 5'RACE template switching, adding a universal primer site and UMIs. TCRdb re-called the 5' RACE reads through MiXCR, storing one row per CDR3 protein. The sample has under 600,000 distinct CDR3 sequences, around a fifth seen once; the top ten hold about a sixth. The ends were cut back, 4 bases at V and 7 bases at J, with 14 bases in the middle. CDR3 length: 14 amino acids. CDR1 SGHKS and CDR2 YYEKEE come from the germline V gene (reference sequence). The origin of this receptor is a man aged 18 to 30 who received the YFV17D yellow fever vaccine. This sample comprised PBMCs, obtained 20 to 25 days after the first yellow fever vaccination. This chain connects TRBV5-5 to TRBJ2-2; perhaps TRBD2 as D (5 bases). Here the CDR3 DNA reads TGTGCCAGCAGCCTCGGGATCCTCAGCGGGGAGCTGTTTTTT. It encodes CASSLGILSGELFF.